This TCR beta chain was recorded in a study of blood T cell repertoires in COVID-19. Background on the study: The study drew acute and convalescent COVID-19 samples from the United States, Italy and Spain. Sources were T cells, B-cell-depleted T cells, or PBMCs; the material itself was cDNA or gDNA.

In the authors' workflow: Reference gene primer amplification gave nucleated cell count estimates. Sequencing used immunoSEQ multiplex PCR; TCRdb keeps in-frame clones, though not all of them. That table furnishes V, J and clone size, whereas the DNA furnished D and trimming. The sample lists about 230,000 clones; 88% were seen once. Germline V lookup: CDR1 KGHSH, CDR2 LQKENI. V was shortened by 0 bases and J by 0 bases, with 8 bases between the two germline ends. The CDR3 is 15 residues long. The chain is built from TRBV18 and TRBJ1-1, with D uncertain. This receptor was identified in a woman aged 55 to 70 with acute or convalescent COVID-19. The sample taken for sequencing was peripheral blood. CDR3 DNA: TGTGCCAGCTCACCACCGGGCCTCATGAACACTGAAGCTTTCTTT. Protein: CASSPPGLMNTEAFF.